Detailed here is one TCR beta chain. Its antigen has not been determined. Nothing much larger sits one base from this clone, and base qualities are not available. This specimen belongs to a study of blood T cell repertoires in COVID-19 (dated by TCRdb to the early 2020s). As for the study more broadly: The collaborator samples originated in the United States, Italy and Spain and spanned the acute and convalescent phases of COVID-19. The material from the prospective study consisted of cDNA or gDNA derived from T cells, B-cell-depleted T cells, or PBMCs. Subjects who had been exposed to COVID-19, were actively infected with it, or had recovered from it provided the deeply sampled blood TCRbeta repertoires that made up the dataset. The repertoires were released in a freely available public database intended as a resource for research on the immune response to SARS-CoV-2. The samples were drawn from the first 160 participants of the ongoing ImmuneRACE study and from about 1,200 subjects provided by 6 global collaborators. Nearly every sample came with metadata listing a de-identified subject ID, COVID-19 status, age in years and sex. Where available, HLA class I and class II types were obtained from metadata supplied by the sample provider rather than from assay-based typing.

Collaborating institutions collected whole blood in K2EDTA tubes following their own protocols. For TCRbeta analysis, collaborator samples were shipped as frozen whole blood, as isolated PBMCs, or as DNA extracted from either sample type. The CDR3 measures 15 amino acids from cysteine to phenylalanine. Just CDR3 DNA is preserved here, 45 bases in frame from base 1. V is trimmed back by 4 bases and J by 2 bases, and the junction contains 5 bases that no gene match accounts for. The germline V gene gives CDR1 as KGHSH and CDR2 as LQKENI. Overall study outcomes, separate from this receptor: Clinical and demographic metadata were provided uncurated, with the amount varying by source and participant.

TCRbeta CDR3 regions were amplified from genomic DNA using the immunoSEQ Assay, a bias-controlled multiplex PCR. On the study's bioinformatics: Within the assay, amplification of reference gene primers was used to estimate how many nucleated cells each sample contained. Sequence reads were collapsed and filtered to measure the absolute abundance of every unique TCRbeta CDR3 rearrangement. For each sample, productive Simpson clonality was calculated by taking the square root of Simpson's diversity index across productive rearrangements. This immuneACCESS table, as held by TCRdb, lists in-frame sequences with V and J called but not all clones. Of the missing ones, under half trace to an unresolved V gene in checked studies; the others have no known cause. V, J and clone size derive from that table, while D and trimming were established from the DNA sequence. The sample data list 75,000 to 85,000 clones, and roughly 86% of these were observed just once. The top ten clonotypes cover less than 8.5% of the sample.

The sequence is built from TRBV18 and TRBJ2-7; the junction holds 10 bases that match TRBD1. The clonotype comes from a human donor in a cohort sampled during active COVID-19. Sequenced: peripheral blood. Read as DNA, the sequence is TGTGCCAGCTCACGGTCCGGGACAGGGGCCTACGAGCAGTACTTC. It translates as CASSRSGTGAYEQYF. The CDR3, completed at both ends by the reference TRBV18 and TRBJ2-7 genes, gives the full variable domain NAGVMQNPRHLVRRRGQEARLRCSPMKGHSHVYWYRQLPEEGLKFMVYLQKENIIDESGMPKERFSAEFPKEGPSILRIQQVVRGDSAAYFCASSRSGTGAYEQYFGPGTRLTVT.